The 30 T cell receptor beta chains in this list originate from one sample, sequenced in a study of identical twins. TCRdb processed the 5' RACE reads anew with MiXCR; each CDR3 protein has one entry. The sample shows 470,000 or so distinct CDR3 sequences, approximately 24% of them seen only once. This sample was also put to use in a study of T cells expressing NK-cell markers.

Material: CD4+ T cells sorted from blood. These receptors originate from a young woman in good health.

The rearrangement uses TRBV2 and TRBJ1-5; a weak D match, TRBD1 (6 bases). The CDR3 contains 14 residues. CDR1 and CDR2 from the germline V gene are SNHLY and FYNNEI. Between the trimmed V and J ends, which lost 3 bases and 8 bases, there was a span of 14 bases. The DNA for the CDR3 is TGTGCCAGCAGTGAGGGAAGGGGGGGAAAGCCCCAGCATTTT. It is translated as CASSEGRGGKPQHF.

The chain combines TRBV11-2 with TRBJ2-7, with TRBD2 matching 9 bases. V trimming: 5 bases; J trimming: 3 bases; junction bases outside the gene matches: 8. CDR3 length: 15 amino acids. The germline V gene has CDR1 SGHAT and CDR2 FQNNGV. CDR3 residues: CASSGALAGFYEQYF. The DNA for the CDR3 is TGTGCCAGCAGCGGGGCGCTAGCGGGGTTCTACGAGCAGTACTTC.

CDR3 sequence: CAISPTGTTYEQYF. The CDR3 DNA is TGTGCCATCAGTCCGACAGGGACGACCTACGAGCAGTACTTC. This sequence joins TRBV10-3 and TRBJ2-7; 7 bases are a match to TRBD1. Germline trimming cut 5 bases from V and 2 bases from J; bases unmatched to any gene: 6. This CDR3 region has 14 residues. Germline values: CDR1 ENHRY, CDR2 SYGVKD.

The chain couples TRBV20-1 to TRBJ2-1; tentative D call: TRBD2 (6 bases). The germline V gene has CDR1 DFQATT and CDR2 SNEGSKA (reference sequence). The V end was cut by 4 bases, the J end by 0 bases, with 13 bases between. The CDR3 has 15 amino acids. This CDR3 is CSATLTSSSYNEQFF. The CDR3 DNA follows: TGCAGTGCTACATTGACTAGTAGCTCCTACAATGAGCAGTTCTTC.

The chain has TRBV6-4 and TRBJ2-7, with 9 bases matching TRBD1. With V trimmed by 3 bases and J by 8 bases, 5 bases remained unmatched. The CDR3 consists of 13 residues. CDR1 and CDR2 (germline): MRHNA, SNTAGT. This chain's CDR3 is CASSERDREKQYF. The CDR3 bases are TGTGCCAGCAGTGAAAGGGACAGGGAAAAGCAGTACTTC.

The chain joins TRBV5-6 to TRBJ2-2; 8 bases fit TRBD2. The CDR3 length is 16 residues. Per the germline V gene, CDR1 is SGHDT and CDR2 is YYEEEE. Trimming removed 3 bases from V and 7 bases from J; junction bases left unmatched: 11. The CDR3 spells CASSSGLGTVRGELFF. For the CDR3, the DNA is TGTGCCAGCAGCTCGGGACTAGGCACGGTCCGCGGGGAGCTGTTTTTT.

The chain is built from TRBV9 and TRBJ2-5, with D unresolved. Germline V CDR1 and CDR2: SGDLS, YYNGEE. The CDR3 loop spans 13 amino acids. V lost 0 bases, J lost 3 bases, and 6 bases lay in between. This CDR3 reads CASSVEVEETQYF. CDR3 bases: TGTGCCAGCAGCGTAGAAGTAGAAGAGACCCAGTACTTC.

This chain connects TRBV2 to TRBJ1-1; possibly TRBD1 for D (5 bases). V lost 5 bases to trimming and J lost 11 bases, with 18 bases between them. Germline V gene data show CDR1 as SNHLY and CDR2 as FYNNEI. This CDR3 contains 13 residues. CDR3 in DNA: TGTGCCAGCAGTCCCCGGTCGGGGGGAGGCGCTTTCTTT. Amino acid sequence: CASSPRSGGGAFF.

The genes are TRBV12-3 or TRBV12-4 and TRBJ2-7; no firm D call. Trimming pared 7 bases from V and 4 bases from J, leaving 11 bases between. This CDR3 spans 12 amino acids. Here the CDR3 reads CASKGDMYEQYF. CDR3 DNA sequence: TGTGCCAGCAAGGGTGATATGTACGAGCAGTACTTC.

This rearrangement joins TRBV10-1 to TRBJ2-5; 10 nucleotides line up with TRBD1. The CDR3 extends over 13 amino acids. Germline V CDR1 and CDR2: WNHNN, SYGVQD (reference sequence). The V segment lost 4 bases and the J segment 6 bases; nucleotides outside the gene matches: 2. CDR3 bases: TGCGCCAGCAGTGGACAGGGGGCGAAGACCCAGTACTTC. Its translation: CASSGQGAKTQYF.

On this clonotype itself: The junction does not match germline at one end; this may be a read error. The J gene is TRBJ2-7, the V gene TRBV6-5; D remains unclear. The CDR3 is 13 residues long. Germline CDR1 is MNHEY and CDR2 is SVGAGI. CDR3: CASSSPGSYEQYF. In nucleotides, the CDR3 is TGCGCCAGCAGCTCACCCGGGTCCTACGAGCAGTACTTC.

This clonotype turned up a few times. V usage is TRBV14 and J usage is TRBJ1-1, with TRBD1 as a possible D gene (5 bases). CDR3 length: 14 residues. Deletions cut 4 bases from V and 7 bases from J, with 16 bases between. The germline gives CDR1 SGHDN, CDR2 FVKESK. The CDR3 loop is CASSRPTKGSEAFF. The CDR3 coding sequence is TGTGCCAGCAGCCGCCCTACTAAGGGGAGTGAAGCTTTCTTT.

This chain connects TRBV3-1 to TRBJ1-1; unclear D gene. The CDR3 runs to 13 residues. Trimming stripped 2 bases from V and 2 bases from J, with 6 bases between. Germline values: CDR1 LGHDT, CDR2 YNNKEL (reference sequence). The chain's CDR3 is CASSQFHNTEAFF. The DNA of the CDR3 is TGTGCCAGCAGCCAATTTCATAACACTGAAGCTTTCTTT.

The rearrangement links TRBV12-3 or TRBV12-4 to TRBJ2-4, with 8 bases fitting TRBD1. The CDR3 length is 13 residues. After removal of 6 bases from V and 5 bases from J, the junction contained 3 bases not matched to a gene. The CDR3 coding sequence is TGTGCCAGCAGAACGGACAGGGAAAACATTCAGTACTTC. Translation: CASRTDRENIQYF.

This chain connects TRBV12-3 or TRBV12-4 to TRBJ1-5, with D unclear. CDR3 length: 14 amino acids. The V end lost 6 bases, the J end lost 7 bases, and 16 bases lay between the germline ends. DNA of the CDR3: TGTGCCAGCAGGACACAGATGGCCGGACAGCCCCAGCATTTT. This sequence encodes CASRTQMAGQPQHF.

This clonotype was counted many times. The chain combines TRBV5-1 with TRBJ2-5, with 10 bases lining up with TRBD1. The length of the CDR3 is 14 residues. Trimming removed 3 bases from V and 2 bases from J; junction bases left unmatched: 1. Germline CDR1 SGHRS, CDR2 YFSETQ. The CDR3 DNA sequence: TGCGCCAGCAGCTGGGGACAGGGGCAAGAGACCCAGTACTTC. It translates to CASSWGQGQETQYF.

The V call is TRBV3-1, the J call TRBJ1-6, with D maybe TRBD1 (6 bases). Trimming pared 0 bases from V and 10 bases from J, leaving 10 bases between. The CDR3 consists of 14 residues. Germline V gives CDR1 LGHDT, CDR2 YNNKEL (reference sequence). The CDR3 loop is CASSQDTGYSPLHF. The CDR3 nucleotides are TGTGCCAGCAGCCAAGATACAGGGTACTCACCCCTCCACTTT.

This chain joins TRBV20-1 and TRBJ2-7; D is unclear. Germline lookup yields CDR1 DFQATT and CDR2 SNEGSKA (reference sequence). The V gene lost 4 bases and the J gene lost 0 bases, with 4 bases spanning the gap. The CDR3 sequence is 11 residues long. CDR3 bases: TGCAGTGCTAAAGTCTCCTACGAGCAGTACTTC. This codes for CSAKVSYEQYF.

The chain employs TRBV7-2 and TRBJ2-4; D unclear. The CDR3 is 13 amino acids. Trimming shortened V by 5 bases and J by 13 bases, and 18 bases separated the two germline ends. Germline CDR1 and CDR2: SGHTA and FQGNSA. For the CDR3, the DNA is TGTGCCAGCAGCAGAACGGGCCTAGGAAGCCAGTACTTC. Protein product: CASSRTGLGSQYF.

This clonotype was seen only a few times. The V and J genes are TRBV12-3 or TRBV12-4 and TRBJ2-1, with TRBD2 matching over 9 bases. The CDR3 consists of 15 residues. J gave up 6 bases and V 2 bases, and 5 bases lay outside the gene matches. The CDR3 sequence is CASSLLAGGPNEQFF. The CDR3 bases are TGTGCCAGCAGTTTATTGGCGGGAGGGCCCAATGAGCAGTTCTTC.

The V call is TRBV6-5, the J call TRBJ2-1, with TRBD2 matching over 12 bases. The ends lost 0 bases at V and 9 bases at J; junction bases unmatched: 9. The CDR3 is 17 residues long. CDR1 is MNHEY and CDR2 is SVGAGI in the germline V gene. The CDR3 region has the DNA TGTGCCAGCAGTTACTCGGGGACTAGCGGGCATATCCGTGAGCAGTTCTTC. It codes for CASSYSGTSGHIREQFF.

This clonotype occurred a few times. The chain uses TRBV7-9 and TRBJ2-6; D gene unclear. This CDR3 region has 15 residues. The V end lost 6 bases, the J end lost 2 bases, and 11 bases lay between the germline ends. Germline loops: CDR1 SEHNR, CDR2 FQNEAQ (reference sequence). The CDR3 loop is CASSYNYPGANVLTF. CDR3 sequence (DNA): TGTGCCAGCAGTTACAATTACCCTGGGGCCAACGTCCTGACTTTC.

This clonotype turned up a few times. V is TRBV3-1 and J is TRBJ2-7; 12 bases agree with TRBD2. J was trimmed by 4 bases and V by 4 bases; bases with no gene match: 8. Germline CDR1 is LGHDT and CDR2 is YNNKEL (reference sequence). The CDR3 contains 16 residues. The CDR3 loop is CASSRYGTSGLYEQYF. CDR3 nucleotide sequence: TGTGCCAGCAGCCGATACGGGACTAGCGGGTTATACGAGCAGTACTTC.

V usage is TRBV5-1 and J usage is TRBJ2-1, with 10 bases aligning to TRBD2. V gave up 3 bases and J gave up 4 bases; unmatched junction bases: 4. The CDR3 length is 15 residues. Germline CDR1 and CDR2: SGHRS and YFSETQ. The CDR3 reads CASSSGTSVYNEQFF. The CDR3 coding sequence is TGCGCCAGCAGCTCCGGGACTAGCGTTTACAATGAGCAGTTCTTC. The complete variable domain, with remaining parts taken from reference TRBV5-1 and TRBJ2-1, reads KAGVTQTPRYLIKTRGQQVTLSCSPISGHRSVSWYQQTPGQGLQFLFEYFSETQRNKGNFPGRFSGRQFSNSRSEMNVSTLELGDSALYLCASSSGTSVYNEQFFGPGTRLTVL.

The table lists this clonotype with many counts. For the CDR3, the DNA is TGTGCCAGCAGTTCTTTTTACACAGATACGCAGTATTTT. Encoded protein: CASSSFYTDTQYF. The chain has TRBV12-3 or TRBV12-4 and TRBJ2-3; D gene ambiguous. V lost 4 bases to trimming and J lost 2 bases, with 7 bases between them. The CDR3 contains 13 residues.

The chain employs TRBV2 and TRBJ2-1; D gene uncertain. The CDR3 covers 11 residues. In germline, CDR1 is SNHLY, CDR2 FYNNEI. V shed 7 bases and J shed 7 bases, with 8 bases lying between them. CDR3 sequence: CASKWWNEQFF. The CDR3 nucleotides read TGTGCCAGCAAATGGTGGAATGAGCAGTTCTTC.

V usage is TRBV21-1 and J usage is TRBJ1-5; the D call of TRBD1 is as the table states it, not checked on the DNA. TRBV21-1 is tagged as a pseudogene. This CDR3 spans 19 amino acids. This chain's CDR3 is CASSTYRDTDPATDQPQHF. In DNA form, the CDR3 reads TGTGCCAGCAGCACTTACCGGGACACCGATCCCGCAACCGATCAGCCCCAGCATTTT.

This clonotype was seen more than once but under ten times. The chain couples TRBV11-2 to TRBJ1-2; no reliable D call. V dropped 0 bases and J dropped 8 bases, with 16 bases sitting between them. Looked up from germline, CDR1 is SGHAT and CDR2 is FQNNGV. The CDR3 is 15 residues long. The CDR3 region is CASSLDPGSPSGYTF. CDR3 DNA sequence: TGTGCCAGCAGCTTAGACCCCGGCAGTCCTAGCGGCTACACCTTC.

The genes are TRBV10-3 and TRBJ2-5, with D perhaps matching TRBD1 or TRBD2 (5 bases each). With 6 bases removed from V and 1 base from J, the gap between germline ends came to 9 bases. The CDR3 is 13 residues long. Germline V CDR1 and CDR2: ENHRY, SYGVKD. The CDR3 region has the DNA TGTGCCATCAGCAGGGAGTTCCAAGAGACCCAGTACTTC. Protein sequence: CAISREFQETQYF.

The V and J genes are TRBV5-1 and TRBJ2-2, with 7 positions matching TRBD2. The length of the CDR3 is 19 residues. Germline CDR1 reads SGHRS; CDR2 reads YFSETQ. V was clipped by 4 bases and J by 6 bases; unmatched bases: 21. The CDR3 DNA sequence: TGCGCCAGCAGCCGCTACCCGGGACTATCTCCCCTCGGTTCCGGGGAGCTGTTTTTT. Amino acid sequence: CASSRYPGLSPLGSGELFF. Supplemented by reference TRBV5-1 and TRBJ2-2, the full variable domain reads KAGVTQTPRYLIKTRGQQVTLSCSPISGHRSVSWYQQTPGQGLQFLFEYFSETQRNKGNFPGRFSGRQFSNSRSEMNVSTLELGDSALYLCASSRYPGLSPLGSGELFFGEGSRLTVL.